What follows is one TCR beta chain and its context. No antigen is known for it. The sample belongs to a study of shared clonotypes between healthy human individuals. The V segment lost 2 bases and the J segment 4 bases; nucleotides outside the gene matches: 9. CDR1 is SGHDT and CDR2 is YYEEEE in the germline V gene. The CDR3 loop spans 16 amino acids. Deep-level assay runs were performed. Genomic DNA of each subset was evenly split across several immunoSEQ plates. Profiled with immunoSEQ multiplex PCR; TCRdb holds only in-frame clones, not every one. The data hold hundreds of thousands of clones, with about 95% observed a single time. General study points: Clonotype sharing among donors, it was expected, would be affected by sequencing depth. Incomplete sequencing of sorted subsets was indicated by rarefaction despite large depth.

Naive CD8 cells were CD45RO-negative, positively selected for CCR7, excluding terminally differentiated effector memory CD45RA+ cells. Source material: naive CD8+ T cells sorted from blood. This receptor was obtained from a woman between 25 and 40 years old in good health. The chain has TRBV5-6 and TRBJ2-1, with 7 bases that match TRBD2. CDR3 loop: CASSFPSGAVYNEQFF. CDR3 coding DNA: TGTGCCAGCAGCTTCCCTAGCGGAGCCGTTTACAATGAGCAGTTCTTC.